These 14 T cell receptor beta chains were sequenced from one sample in a study of CD8 T cells in Susac syndrome. cDNA came from roughly 0.53 to 1 ug RNA primed by random hexamers. TCRdb called the immunoSEQ multiplex PCR reads again in MiXCR, with one record for every CDR3 protein. Of 130,000 or so distinct CDR3 sequences detected, around 75% appear once; the ten largest clones hold around 0.51%. The sample taken for sequencing was CD8+ T cells from PBMCs. These receptor sequences come from a human donor with multiple sclerosis.

The chain links TRBV5-6 to TRBJ2-1; a possible D gene is TRBD1 (5 bases). CDR1 is SGHDT and CDR2 is YYEEEE in the germline V gene. This CDR3 is built from 15 residues. The V end was cut by 4 bases, the J end by 7 bases, with 18 bases between. The CDR3 sequence is CASSAPQGLANEQFF. The DNA for the CDR3 is TGTGCCAGCAGCGCCCCTCAGGGATTGGCAAATGAGCAGTTCTTC.

The rearrangement uses TRBV11-2 and TRBJ1-4; no clear D. This CDR3 comprises 14 residues. V was trimmed by 1 base and J by 5 bases, leaving 8 bases between them. Germline lookup yields CDR1 SGHAT and CDR2 FQNNGV. The CDR3: CASSLVSVNEKLFF. The DNA of the CDR3 is TGTGCCAGCAGCTTAGTATCCGTGAATGAAAAACTGTTTTTT.

The rearrangement joins TRBV24-1 to TRBJ2-1; possibly TRBD2 for D (6 bases). CDR3 length equals 14 residues. V gave up 5 bases and J gave up 7 bases, with 14 bases separating them. From germline, CDR1 is KGHDR and CDR2 SFDVKD. CDR3 sequence (DNA): TGTGCCACCAGTGCCCTGCCCGGAGGGAATGAGCAGTTCTTC. This translates into CATSALPGGNEQFF.

The gene calls are TRBV6-1 and TRBJ2-1; 10 bases line up with TRBD1. The CDR3 is 15 residues long. The trim removed 3 bases at V and 6 bases at J, leaving 5 bases unmatched. CDR1 is MNHNS and CDR2 is SASEGT in the germline V gene. The CDR3 is CASSERGQGINEQFF. In DNA, the CDR3 is TGTGCCAGCAGTGAGAGGGGACAGGGGATCAATGAGCAGTTCTTC.

The chain combines TRBV7-9 with TRBJ2-6, with 9 bases matching TRBD1. Trimming at V came to 6 bases and at J to 0 bases, leaving 6 bases not matched to a gene. The CDR3 consists of 17 residues. Per the germline V gene, CDR1 is SEHNR and CDR2 is FQNEAQ (reference sequence). The CDR3 region is CASSFGTGSSGANVLTF. The CDR3 DNA is TGTGCCAGCAGTTTCGGGACAGGGTCCTCTGGGGCCAACGTCCTGACTTTC.

There are a few counts of this clonotype. The chain recombines TRBV4-1 with TRBJ1-6; D perhaps matches TRBD1 (6 bases). V was trimmed by 0 bases and J by 8 bases, leaving 11 bases between them. CDR3 length: 15 amino acids. Germline CDR1 MGHRA, CDR2 YSYEKL. CDR3 amino acids: CASSQDRGRDSPLHF. As DNA, the CDR3 is TGCGCCAGCAGCCAAGACAGGGGTCGGGATTCACCCCTCCACTTT.

The CDR3 region is CASSPSANQETQYF. The CDR3 nucleotides are TGTGCCAGCAGCCCCTCAGCGAACCAAGAGACCCAGTACTTC. The chain employs TRBV27 and TRBJ2-5; D ambiguous. CDR3 length equals 14 residues. In germline, CDR1 is MNHEY, CDR2 SMNVEV (reference sequence). Trimming removed 6 bases at V and 0 bases at J, with 11 bases between.

The chain combines TRBV3-1 with TRBJ1-2, with unresolved D. Germline V gene sequence: CDR1 LGHDT, CDR2 YNNKEL (reference sequence). This CDR3 region has 16 residues. V shed 1 base and J shed 1 base, with 13 bases lying between them. The CDR3 coding sequence is TGTGCCAGCAGCCAAGTGTGGAGGGCCAATAACTATGGCTACACCTTC. Protein product: CASSQVWRANNYGYTF.

This clonotype was recorded a few times. This chain uses TRBV10-3 with TRBJ2-1; the D gene is possibly TRBD2 (6 bases). Trimming cost V 3 bases and J 6 bases, with 15 bases left between them. CDR1 ENHRY and CDR2 SYGVKD come from the germline V gene. This CDR3 spans 15 amino acids. CDR3 sequence reads: CAISDRGSGSNEQFF. The CDR3 bases are TGTGCCATCAGTGATCGGGGGTCCGGGAGCAATGAGCAGTTCTTC.

The gene calls are TRBV12-5 and TRBJ2-2; D gene unclear. V was shortened by 1 base and J by 6 bases, with 6 bases between the two germline ends. CDR1 is LGHNT, CDR2 FRNRAP, per germline. The CDR3 spans 13 residues. CDR3 sequence: CASGLGWPGELFF. The CDR3, as DNA: TGTGCTAGTGGTTTGGGGTGGCCCGGGGAGCTGTTTTTT.

The rearrangement uses TRBV4-1 and TRBJ2-7, with D possibly matching TRBD1 (6 bases). Deletions cut 3 bases from V and 0 bases from J, with 9 bases between. The CDR3 consists of 14 residues. Germline lookup yields CDR1 MGHRA and CDR2 YSYEKL. This CDR3 is CASSQYRDSYEQYF. In DNA form, the CDR3 reads TGCGCCAGCAGCCAGTACAGGGACTCCTACGAGCAGTACTTC.

The V call is TRBV11-2, the J call TRBJ1-1; D is uncertain. V was clipped by 7 bases and J by 4 bases, with 16 bases between them. The CDR3 is 14 amino acids. In germline, CDR1 is SGHAT, CDR2 FQNNGV. CDR3 in DNA: TGTGCCAGCACATCGGGCAGAGGATTCACTGAAGCTTTCTTT. The encoded protein is CASTSGRGFTEAFF.

The chain uses TRBV18 and TRBJ2-5; D is unresolved. The V gene's germline CDR1 is KGHSH and CDR2 LQKENI. CDR3 length: 14 amino acids. V lost 2 bases to trimming and J lost 2 bases, with 9 bases between them. The CDR3 loop is CASSPFADQETQYF. CDR3 nucleotides: TGTGCCAGCTCACCATTTGCCGATCAAGAGACCCAGTACTTC.

The chain recombines TRBV4-1 with TRBJ1-2, with 9 bases fitting TRBD1. In germline, CDR1 is MGHRA, CDR2 YSYEKL. The CDR3 totals 15 residues. J lost 3 bases, V lost 4 bases, and 6 bases had no gene match. CDR3 bases: TGCGCCAGCAGCCGACCGGGACAGGGAGACTATGGCTACACCTTC. The encoded protein is CASSRPGQGDYGYTF.